This T cell receptor beta chain stems from a study of blood T cells in healthy people across ages. Overall study findings and caveats: A roughly linear age-dependent decrease characterized TCR beta diversity per million T cells. From one million sequenced T cells, diversity estimates were lower bounds.

The V gene end was trimmed by 3 bases and the J gene end by 9 bases; junction bases not matched to a gene: 3. This CDR3 comprises 12 residues. Germline lookup yields CDR1 SNHLY and CDR2 FYNNEI. About this clonotype itself: Its antigen is still unknown.

Alongside a J-beta primer mix, a sample-barcoded 5' primer served in a second PCR lasting roughly 6 to 12 cycles. The template-switch adaptor was a 5' adaptor with 12 random nucleotides. It tagged each cDNA molecule. TCRdb itself ran the 5' RACE reads through MiXCR, one entry per CDR3 protein. The profile shows about 680,000 distinct CDR3 sequences, more than 40% of them singletons. Per sample, at least 5 micrograms of total RNA were extracted. Sequencing was carried out using blood. The gene calls are TRBV2 and TRBJ1-1, with 8 bases identical to TRBD1. The receptor's source is a woman aged 55-70 years in good health. This chain's CDR3 is CASSERQGKAFF. The CDR3 DNA follows: TGTGCCAGCAGTGAGAGACAGGGGAAAGCTTTCTTT.